This T cell receptor beta chain was retrieved from a study of T cell repertoires in cytomegalovirus infection. Study observations and caveats: Ex vivo, HLA-C-restricted CMV-specific TCR beta clonotypes prevailed over the rest of the response.

One entry per CDR3 protein results from TCRdb running MiXCR on the reads. The sample has 400,000 or so distinct CDR3 sequences; 15% to 20% are singletons. The count of this clonotype is one. What it binds is not known. Its ends do not fully match the called genes, so a read error is possible. Germline CDR1 MGHRA, CDR2 YSYEKL. This CDR3 has 16 amino acids. The clonotype was recovered from a human donor in good health (CMV status not recorded). Some clones in this sample may be carry-over from other donors' samples. The chain uses TRBV4-1 and TRBJ2-1; 11 bases line up with TRBD2. Sequencing input: PBMCs. CDR3 DNA: TGTGCCAGCAGCCAAGTGGGACTAGCGGAAAACAATGAGCAGTTCTTC. Its translation: CASSQVGLAENNEQFF.